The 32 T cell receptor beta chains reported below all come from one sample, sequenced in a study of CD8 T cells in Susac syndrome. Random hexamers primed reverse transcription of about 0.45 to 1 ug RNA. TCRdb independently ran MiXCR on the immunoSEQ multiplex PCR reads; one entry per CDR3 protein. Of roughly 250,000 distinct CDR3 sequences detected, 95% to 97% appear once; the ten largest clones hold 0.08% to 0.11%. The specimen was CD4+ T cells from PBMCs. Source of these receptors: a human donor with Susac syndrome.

The CDR3 DNA reads TGTGCCAGCAGCGTAGCAACCCGTACGAGGGGCGCAAACAATGAGCAGTTCTTC. This encodes CASSVATRTRGANNEQFF. This chain links TRBV9 with TRBJ2-1, with D perhaps given as TRBD1 or TRBD2 (5 bases each). CDR1 and CDR2 (germline): SGDLS, YYNGEE. This CDR3 contains 18 residues. Trimming cost V 0 bases and J 5 bases, with 21 bases left between them. Complete variable domain (other parts from reference TRBV9 and TRBJ2-1): DSGVTQTPKHLITATGQRVTLRCSPRSGDLSVYWYQQSLDQGLQFLIQYYNGEERAKGNILERFSAQQFPDLHSELNLSSLELGDSALYFCASSVATRTRGANNEQFFGPGTRLTVL.

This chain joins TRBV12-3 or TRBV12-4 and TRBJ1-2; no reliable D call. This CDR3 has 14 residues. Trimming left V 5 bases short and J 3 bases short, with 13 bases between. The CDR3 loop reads CASSQTLGDYGYTF. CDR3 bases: TGTGCCAGCAGTCAGACATTGGGAGACTATGGCTACACCTTC.

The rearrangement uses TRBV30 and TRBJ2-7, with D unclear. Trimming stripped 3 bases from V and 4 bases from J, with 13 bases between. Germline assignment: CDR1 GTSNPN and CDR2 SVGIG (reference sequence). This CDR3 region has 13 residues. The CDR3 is CAWSQLARYEQYF. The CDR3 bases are TGTGCCTGGAGCCAACTGGCGCGTTACGAGCAGTACTTC.

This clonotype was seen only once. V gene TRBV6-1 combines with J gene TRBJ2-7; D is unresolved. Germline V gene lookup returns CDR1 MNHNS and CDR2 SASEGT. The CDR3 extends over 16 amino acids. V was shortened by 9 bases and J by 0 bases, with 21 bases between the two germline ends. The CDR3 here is CASGNGLRSSSYEQYF. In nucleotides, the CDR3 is TGTGCCAGTGGGAATGGGCTGCGGTCCAGCTCCTACGAGCAGTACTTC.

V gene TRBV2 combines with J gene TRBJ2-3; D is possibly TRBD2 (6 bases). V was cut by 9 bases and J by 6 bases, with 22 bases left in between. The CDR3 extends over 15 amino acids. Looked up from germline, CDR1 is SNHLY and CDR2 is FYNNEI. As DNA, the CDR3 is TGTGCCAGGCAATTTTCGGCGGGGTCAAGGGATACGCAGTATTTT. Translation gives CARQFSAGSRDTQYF. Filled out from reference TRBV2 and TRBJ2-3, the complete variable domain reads EPEVTQTPSHQVTQMGQEVILRCVPISNHLYFYWYRQILGQKVEFLVSFYNNEISEKSEIFDDQFSVERPDGSNFTLKIRSTKLEDSAMYFCARQFSAGSRDTQYFGPGTRLTVL.

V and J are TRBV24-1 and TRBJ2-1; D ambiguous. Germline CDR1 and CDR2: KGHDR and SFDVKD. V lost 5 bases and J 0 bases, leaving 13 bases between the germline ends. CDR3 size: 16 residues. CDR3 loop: CATSGPTGSSYNEQFF. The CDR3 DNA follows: TGTGCCACCAGTGGACCCACTGGTAGCTCCTACAATGAGCAGTTCTTC.

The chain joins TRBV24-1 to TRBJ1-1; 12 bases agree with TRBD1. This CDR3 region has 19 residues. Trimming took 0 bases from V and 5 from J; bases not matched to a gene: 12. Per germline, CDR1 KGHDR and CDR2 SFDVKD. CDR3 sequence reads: CATSDLLCPGQGALTEAFF. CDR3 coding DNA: TGTGCCACCAGTGATTTGCTCTGCCCGGGACAGGGGGCGCTTACTGAAGCTTTCTTT.

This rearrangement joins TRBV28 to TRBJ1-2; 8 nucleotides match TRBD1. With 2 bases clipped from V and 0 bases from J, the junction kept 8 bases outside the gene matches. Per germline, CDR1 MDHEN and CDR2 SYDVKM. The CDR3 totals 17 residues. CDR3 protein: CASSLPGQALANYGYTF. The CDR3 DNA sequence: TGTGCCAGCAGTTTACCGGGACAGGCTCTAGCTAACTATGGCTACACCTTC.

The CDR3 reads CASSLDRGWEEQYF. CDR3 sequence (DNA): TGCGCCAGCAGCTTGGACCGCGGGTGGGAAGAGCAGTACTTC. The chain carries TRBV5-1 and TRBJ2-7, with TRBD2 as a possible D gene (5 bases). Germline loops: CDR1 SGHRS, CDR2 YFSETQ. The CDR3 is 14 residues long. Deletions cut 0 bases from V and 7 bases from J, with 14 bases between.

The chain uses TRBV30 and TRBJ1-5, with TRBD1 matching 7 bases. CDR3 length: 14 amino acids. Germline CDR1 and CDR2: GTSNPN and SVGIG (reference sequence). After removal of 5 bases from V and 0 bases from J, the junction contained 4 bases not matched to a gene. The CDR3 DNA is TGTGCCTGGGCCGGGACAGATAGCAATCAGCCCCAGCATTTT. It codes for CAWAGTDSNQPQHF.

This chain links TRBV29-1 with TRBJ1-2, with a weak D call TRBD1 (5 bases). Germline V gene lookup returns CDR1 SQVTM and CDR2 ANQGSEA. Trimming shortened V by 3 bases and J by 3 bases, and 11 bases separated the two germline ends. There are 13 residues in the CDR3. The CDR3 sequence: CSVEGGVYYGYTF. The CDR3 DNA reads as TGCAGCGTTGAGGGGGGAGTCTACTATGGCTACACCTTC. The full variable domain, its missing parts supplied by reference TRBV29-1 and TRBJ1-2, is SAVISQKPSRDICQRGTSLTIQCQVDSQVTMMFWYRQQPGQSLTLIATANQGSEATYESGFVIDKFPISRPNLTFSTLTVSNMSPEDSSIYLCSVEGGVYYGYTFGSGTRLTVV.

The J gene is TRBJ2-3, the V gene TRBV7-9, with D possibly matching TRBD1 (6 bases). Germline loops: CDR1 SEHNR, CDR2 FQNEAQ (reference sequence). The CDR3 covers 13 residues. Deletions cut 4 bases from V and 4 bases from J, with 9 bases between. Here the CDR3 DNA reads TGTGCCAGCAGCTCATCAGGGGCAGATACGCAGTATTTT. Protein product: CASSSSGADTQYF.

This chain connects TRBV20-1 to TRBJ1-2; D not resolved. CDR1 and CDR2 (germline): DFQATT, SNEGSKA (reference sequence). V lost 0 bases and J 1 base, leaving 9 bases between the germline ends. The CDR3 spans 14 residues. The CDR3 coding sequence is TGCAGTGCTAGAGATTGGGCAGATAACTATGGCTACACCTTC. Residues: CSARDWADNYGYTF.

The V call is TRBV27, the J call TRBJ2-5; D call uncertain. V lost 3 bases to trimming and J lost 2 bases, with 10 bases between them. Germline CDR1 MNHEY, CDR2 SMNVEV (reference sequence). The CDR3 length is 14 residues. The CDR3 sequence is CASSFTATQETQYF. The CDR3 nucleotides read TGTGCCAGCAGTTTCACGGCAACTCAAGAGACCCAGTACTTC.

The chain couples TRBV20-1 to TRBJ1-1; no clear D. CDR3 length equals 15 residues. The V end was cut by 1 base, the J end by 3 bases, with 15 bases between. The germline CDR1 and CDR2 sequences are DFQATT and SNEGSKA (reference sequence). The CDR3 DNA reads TGCAGTGCTAGAGGACGGAGATGGGCGGACACTGAAGCTTTCTTT. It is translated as CSARGRRWADTEAFF.

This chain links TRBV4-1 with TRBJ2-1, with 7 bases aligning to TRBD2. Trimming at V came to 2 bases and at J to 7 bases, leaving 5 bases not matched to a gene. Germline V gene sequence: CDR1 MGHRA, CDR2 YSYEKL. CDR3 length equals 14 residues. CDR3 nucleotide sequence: TGCGCCAGCAGCCAACCGACTAGCCGGAATGAGCAGTTCTTC. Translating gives CASSQPTSRNEQFF.

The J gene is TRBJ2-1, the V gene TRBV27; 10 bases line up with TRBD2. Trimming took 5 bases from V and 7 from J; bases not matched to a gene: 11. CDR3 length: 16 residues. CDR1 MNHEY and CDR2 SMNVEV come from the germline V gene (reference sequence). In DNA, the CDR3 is TGTGCCAGCAGTCCAGGCCTGGCTAGCGGGAGTAATGAGCAGTTCTTC. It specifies CASSPGLASGSNEQFF.

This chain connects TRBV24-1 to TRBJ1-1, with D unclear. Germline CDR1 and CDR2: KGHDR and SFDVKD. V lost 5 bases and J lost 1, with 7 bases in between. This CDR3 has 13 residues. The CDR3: CATSVPGNTEAFF. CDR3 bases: TGTGCCACCAGTGTCCCGGGGAACACTGAAGCTTTCTTT.

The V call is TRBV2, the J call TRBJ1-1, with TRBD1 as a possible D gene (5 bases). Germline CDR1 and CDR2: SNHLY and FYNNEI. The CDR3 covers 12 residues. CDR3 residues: CANRGGNTEAFF. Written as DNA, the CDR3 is TGTGCAAATCGGGGGGGTAACACTGAAGCTTTCTTT.

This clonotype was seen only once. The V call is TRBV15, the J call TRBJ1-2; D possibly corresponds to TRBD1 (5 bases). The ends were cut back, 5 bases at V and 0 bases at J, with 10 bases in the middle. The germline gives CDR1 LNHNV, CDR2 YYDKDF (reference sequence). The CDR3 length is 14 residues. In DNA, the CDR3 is TGTGCCACCAGCCGGGGGACTCCTAACTATGGCTACACCTTC. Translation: CATSRGTPNYGYTF.

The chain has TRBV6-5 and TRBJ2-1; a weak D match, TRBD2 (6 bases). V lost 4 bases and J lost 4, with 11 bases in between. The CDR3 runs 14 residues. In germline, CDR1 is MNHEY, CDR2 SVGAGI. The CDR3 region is CASSSGVRYNEQFF. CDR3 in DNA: TGTGCCAGCAGTTCGGGAGTAAGGTACAATGAGCAGTTCTTC.

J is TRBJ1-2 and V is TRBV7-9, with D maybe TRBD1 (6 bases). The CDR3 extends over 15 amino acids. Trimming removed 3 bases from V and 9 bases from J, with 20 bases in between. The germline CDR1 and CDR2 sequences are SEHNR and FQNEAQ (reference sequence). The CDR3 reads CASSFRQGRGGSYTF. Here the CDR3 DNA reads TGTGCCAGCAGCTTCCGGCAGGGGAGAGGTGGTAGCTACACCTTC.

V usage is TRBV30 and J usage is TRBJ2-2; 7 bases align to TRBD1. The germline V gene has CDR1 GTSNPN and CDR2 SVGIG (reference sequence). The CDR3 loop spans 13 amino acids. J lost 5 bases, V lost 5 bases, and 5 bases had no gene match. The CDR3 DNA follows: TGTGCCTGGGCCGGGACAGCAACCGGGGAGCTGTTTTTT. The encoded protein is CAWAGTATGELFF. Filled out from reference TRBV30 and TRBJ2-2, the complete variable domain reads SQTIHQWPATLVQPVGSPLSLECTVEGTSNPNLYWYRQAAGRGLQLLFYSVGIGQISSEVPQNLSASRPQDRQFILSSKKLLLSDSGFYLCAWAGTATGELFFGEGSRLTVL.

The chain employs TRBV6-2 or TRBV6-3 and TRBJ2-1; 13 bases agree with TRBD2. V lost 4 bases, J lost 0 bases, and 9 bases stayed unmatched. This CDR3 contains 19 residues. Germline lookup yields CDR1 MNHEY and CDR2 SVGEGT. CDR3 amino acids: CASSSGTSGTPSSYNEQFF. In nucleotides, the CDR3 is TGTGCCAGCAGTTCCGGGACTAGCGGGACCCCCAGCTCCTACAATGAGCAGTTCTTC.

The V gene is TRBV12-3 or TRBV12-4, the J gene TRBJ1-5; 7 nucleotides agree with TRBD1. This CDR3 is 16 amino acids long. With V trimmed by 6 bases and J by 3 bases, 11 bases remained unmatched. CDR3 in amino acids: CASSSDRDRINQPQHF. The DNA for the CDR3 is TGTGCCAGCAGCTCAGATCGGGACAGAATCAATCAGCCCCAGCATTTT.

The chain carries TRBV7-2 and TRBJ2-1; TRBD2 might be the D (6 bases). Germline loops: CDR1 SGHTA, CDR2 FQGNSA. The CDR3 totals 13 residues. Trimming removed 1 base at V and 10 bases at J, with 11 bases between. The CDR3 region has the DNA TGTGCCAGCAGCTTAGGGGAGGCCCGAGAGCAGTTCTTC. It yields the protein CASSLGEAREQFF.

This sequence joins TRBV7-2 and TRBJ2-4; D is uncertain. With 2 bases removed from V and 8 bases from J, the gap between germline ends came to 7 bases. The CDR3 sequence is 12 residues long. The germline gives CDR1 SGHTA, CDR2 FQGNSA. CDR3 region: CASSLSRDIQYF. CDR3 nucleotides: TGTGCCAGCAGCTTAAGCCGGGACATTCAGTACTTC.

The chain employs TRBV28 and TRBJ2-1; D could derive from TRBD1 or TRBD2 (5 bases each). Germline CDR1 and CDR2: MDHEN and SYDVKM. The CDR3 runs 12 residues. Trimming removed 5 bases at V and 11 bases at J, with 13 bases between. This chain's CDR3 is CASSQGPYKQFF. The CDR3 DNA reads TGTGCCAGCAGTCAGGGACCCTACAAGCAGTTCTTC.

The CDR3 sequence is CASGLPNREGSTYEQYF. CDR3 DNA: TGTGCTAGTGGTTTGCCTAACAGGGAGGGGTCTACCTACGAGCAGTACTTC. V is TRBV12-5 and J is TRBJ2-7, with D perhaps matching TRBD2 (7 bases). V was clipped by 2 bases and J by 2 bases, with 19 bases between them. CDR1 LGHNT and CDR2 FRNRAP come from the germline V gene. The CDR3 length is 17 residues.

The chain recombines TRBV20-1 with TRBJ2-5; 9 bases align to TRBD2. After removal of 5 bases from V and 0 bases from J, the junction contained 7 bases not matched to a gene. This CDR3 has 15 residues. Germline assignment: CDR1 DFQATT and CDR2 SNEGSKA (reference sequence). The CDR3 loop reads CSAPRPSGDQETQYF. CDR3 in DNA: TGCAGTGCTCCCCGCCCTAGCGGGGACCAAGAGACCCAGTACTTC.

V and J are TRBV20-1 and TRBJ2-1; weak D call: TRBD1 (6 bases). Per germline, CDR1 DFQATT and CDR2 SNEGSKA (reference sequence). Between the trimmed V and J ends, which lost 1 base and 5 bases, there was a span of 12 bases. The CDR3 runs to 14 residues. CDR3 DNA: TGCAGTGCTAGAGCCTCGACAGGACACAATGAGCAGTTCTTC. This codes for CSARASTGHNEQFF.

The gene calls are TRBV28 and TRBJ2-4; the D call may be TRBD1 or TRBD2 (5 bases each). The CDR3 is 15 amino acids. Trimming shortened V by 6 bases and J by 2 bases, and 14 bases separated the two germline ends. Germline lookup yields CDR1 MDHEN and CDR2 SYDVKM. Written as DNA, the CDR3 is TGTGCCAGCAGACCAGGTGGGGGACCCAAAAACATTCAGTACTTC. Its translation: CASRPGGGPKNIQYF.